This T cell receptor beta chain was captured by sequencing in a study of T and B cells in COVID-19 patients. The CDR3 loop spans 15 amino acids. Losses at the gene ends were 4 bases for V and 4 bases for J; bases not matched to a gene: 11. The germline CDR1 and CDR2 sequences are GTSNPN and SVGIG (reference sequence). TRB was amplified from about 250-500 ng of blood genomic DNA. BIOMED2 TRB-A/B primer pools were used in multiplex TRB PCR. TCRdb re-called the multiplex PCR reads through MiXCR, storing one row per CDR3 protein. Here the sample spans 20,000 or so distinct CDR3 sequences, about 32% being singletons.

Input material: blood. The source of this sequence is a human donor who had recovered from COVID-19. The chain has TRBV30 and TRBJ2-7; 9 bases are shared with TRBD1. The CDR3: CAWKTGQGRMYEQYF. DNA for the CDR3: TGTGCCTGGAAGACAGGACAGGGGAGGATGTACGAGCAGTACTTC. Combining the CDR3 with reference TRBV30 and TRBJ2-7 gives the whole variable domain SQTIHQWPATLVQPVGSPLSLECTVEGTSNPNLYWYRQAAGRGLQLLFYSVGIGQISSEVPQNLSASRPQDRQFILSSKKLLLSDSGFYLCAWKTGQGRMYEQYFGPGTRLTVT.